This T cell receptor (beta chain) is drawn from a study of cytotoxic CD8 clonotypes in ibrutinib-treated CLL. Of note for this clone: Germline and junction disagree at one end, which may indicate a read error.

CDR1 is SSHAT and CDR2 is FNYEAQ in the germline V gene (reference sequence). The CDR3 has 13 amino acids. Depths of 1 in 200,000 to 1 in 1 million T cells were the sequencing target. Sequencing was performed with immunoSEQ multiplex PCR; in TCRdb, only in-frame clones are kept and a portion is missing. This sample carries 150,000 to 200,000 clones, nearly 90% of them seen once, and the ten largest clones take 3%. Sequencing was performed on PBMCs, taken at disease progression, from a patient treated with ibrutinib. This receptor was obtained from a human donor with chronic lymphocytic leukemia. The gene calls are TRBV7-7 and TRBJ1-1; D is unclear. The CDR3 DNA is TGTGCTAGCAGGCCCGAGGTGAACACTGAAGCTTTCTTT. Translating gives CASRPEVNTEAFF.